This T cell receptor beta chain was sequenced in a study of T cell repertoires in cytomegalovirus infection. TCRdb independently ran MiXCR on the reads; one entry per CDR3 protein. The profile shows 550,000 to 700,000 distinct CDR3 sequences, around two fifths of them singletons. Of note for this clonotype: Its antigen is currently unknown.

V was shortened by 5 bases and J by 7 bases, with 6 bases between the two germline ends. The germline V gene encodes CDR1 LNHNV and CDR2 YYDKDF (reference sequence). The CDR3 consists of 12 residues. This clonotype originated in a human donor in good health (CMV status not recorded). Some clones in this sample may be carry-over from other donors' samples. The specimen was cultured PBMCs, collected from culture after CMV antigen stimulation. The V and J genes are TRBV15 and TRBJ1-6; D ambiguous. Here the CDR3 DNA reads TGTGCCACCAGCGTCAGGAATTCACCCCTCCACTTT. Protein: CATSVRNSPLHF.